These 24 T cell receptor beta chains originate from one sample sequenced in a study of blood T cell repertoires in COVID-19. TCRdb keeps only in-frame clones here, not all; method: immunoSEQ multiplex PCR. The data hold approximately 73,000 clones, with about nine tenths observed a single time. The sample consisted of peripheral blood. These receptors all stem from a woman aged 55-70 years with acute or convalescent COVID-19.

The V and J genes are TRBV11-2 and TRBJ2-7; 9 nucleotides agree with TRBD2. The V gene end was trimmed by 3 bases and the J gene end by 3 bases; junction bases not matched to a gene: 6. Germline V gene data show CDR1 as SGHAT and CDR2 as FQNNGV. The CDR3 runs to 15 residues. Here the CDR3 DNA reads TGTGCCAGCAGCTTGGGTAGCGGGAGCTTCTACGAGCAGTACTTC. This sequence encodes CASSLGSGSFYEQYF.

V is TRBV7-9 and J is TRBJ1-1, with D perhaps TRBD1 (5 bases). The CDR3 length is 18 residues. V was shortened by 4 bases and J by 3 bases, with 24 bases between the two germline ends. Germline V gene sequence: CDR1 SEHNR, CDR2 FQNEAQ (reference sequence). The CDR3, as DNA: TGTGCCAGCAGCTCTGGGGTATTAAAGGGGCGGACCGACACTGAAGCTTTCTTT. Translating gives CASSSGVLKGRTDTEAFF.

This clone was recorded once. The genes are TRBV24-1 and TRBJ1-1; perhaps TRBD1 as D (6 bases). The CDR3 runs 14 residues. Trimming removed 4 bases from V and 6 bases from J, with 14 bases in between. Germline lookup yields CDR1 KGHDR and CDR2 SFDVKD. The CDR3 DNA reads as TGTGCCACCAGTGAGGGGACATTCGGGGCTGAAGCTTTCTTT. This gives the protein CATSEGTFGAEAFF.

This clone occurred a few times. The V call is TRBV11-2, the J call TRBJ1-2; TRBD1 matches 8 bases. The ends lost 1 base at V and 4 bases at J; junction bases unmatched: 5. The germline V gene encodes CDR1 SGHAT and CDR2 FQNNGV. CDR3 size: 15 residues. The CDR3 is CASSLAQGALYGYTF. CDR3 bases: TGTGCCAGCAGCTTAGCCCAGGGGGCTCTCTATGGCTACACCTTC. The full variable domain, its missing parts supplied by reference TRBV11-2 and TRBJ1-2, is EAGVAQSPRYKIIEKRQSVAFWCNPISGHATLYWYQQILGQGPKLLIQFQNNGVVDDSQLPKDRFSAERLKGVDSTLKIQPAKLEDSAVYLCASSLAQGALYGYTFGSGTRLTVV.

In this sample, this clone turned up a few times. The V and J genes are TRBV24-1 and TRBJ2-7, with D tentatively TRBD1 (6 bases). Germline V gives CDR1 KGHDR, CDR2 SFDVKD. This CDR3 is built from 13 residues. Trimming took off 3 bases at V and 6 bases at J, with 11 bases between the two ends. Here the CDR3 DNA reads TGTGCCACCAGTGATCCAGGGGTAGGCGAGCAGTACTTC. Amino acids: CATSDPGVGEQYF.

The gene calls are TRBV5-4 and TRBJ2-6, with D possibly TRBD2 on 5 matching bases. Trimming left V 0 bases short and J 4 bases short, with 14 bases between. CDR3 length: 17 residues. CDR1 and CDR2 from the germline V gene are SGHNT and YYREEE (reference sequence). The CDR3 spells CASSLEGGGFGANVLTF. The CDR3 DNA is TGTGCCAGCAGCTTGGAAGGAGGTGGATTCGGGGCCAACGTCCTGACTTTC.

This clone was seen only a few times. The chain uses TRBV6-5 and TRBJ1-6; D not certain. The CDR3 consists of 12 residues. From germline, CDR1 is MNHEY and CDR2 SVGAGI. Trimming removed 6 bases at V and 9 bases at J, with 9 bases between. The CDR3 loop is CASRRYGSPLHF. The CDR3 bases are TGTGCCAGCAGGAGATATGGTTCACCCCTCCACTTT.

The rearrangement joins TRBV6-5 to TRBJ1-2, with a weak D call TRBD1 (5 bases). The germline V gene has CDR1 MNHEY and CDR2 SVGAGI. Deletions cut 3 bases from V and 7 bases from J, with 12 bases between. The CDR3 runs to 13 residues. The CDR3 nucleotides are TGTGCCAGCAGTTATAGGGGCGCCGCTGGCTACACCTTC. This translates into CASSYRGAAGYTF.

The chain couples TRBV3-1 (or the pseudogene TRBV3-2) to TRBJ1-4; TRBD1 might be the D (5 bases). Germline CDR1 and CDR2: LGHDT and YNNKEL (reference sequence). This CDR3 is built from 14 residues. Trimming pared 6 bases from V and 5 bases from J, leaving 13 bases between. CDR3 protein: CASRPGRGNEKLFF. CDR3 nucleotides: TGTGCCAGCAGGCCGGGACGGGGGAATGAAAAACTGTTTTTT.

The rearrangement joins TRBV4-1 to TRBJ2-1, with 10 positions matching TRBD2. Trimming removed 0 bases from V and 7 bases from J; junction bases left unmatched: 12. Germline V CDR1 and CDR2: MGHRA, YSYEKL. This CDR3 region has 18 residues. CDR3: CASSQDQPELAGRNEQFF. CDR3 coding DNA: TGCGCCAGCAGCCAAGATCAGCCGGAACTAGCGGGACGGAATGAGCAGTTCTTC.

V gene TRBV11-3 combines with J gene TRBJ2-1, with D perhaps TRBD1 (6 bases). CDR1 and CDR2 from the germline V gene are SGHNT and YENEEA. There are 18 residues in the CDR3. The ends were cut back, 1 base at V and 1 base at J, with 17 bases in the middle. The CDR3 DNA reads TGTGCCAGCAGCTTAGGTCTCCGTTCAGGGGATTCCTACAATGAGCAGTTCTTC. This translates into CASSLGLRSGDSYNEQFF. The variable domain in full, with the rest retrieved from reference TRBV11-3 and TRBJ2-1, is EAGVVQSPRYKIIEKKQPVAFWCNPISGHNTLYWYLQNLGQGPELLIRYENEEAVDDSQLPKDRFSAERLKGVDSTLKIQPAELGDSAVYLCASSLGLRSGDSYNEQFFGPGTRLTVL.

This clone was seen a handful of times. The CDR3 loop reads CASSLVGTGWYEQYF. In nucleotides, the CDR3 is TGTGCCAGCAGCTTAGTAGGGACAGGGTGGTACGAGCAGTACTTC. V gene TRBV7-9 combines with J gene TRBJ2-7; 9 bases line up with TRBD1. This CDR3 contains 15 residues. V trimming: 1 base; J trimming: 4 bases; junction bases outside the gene matches: 5. The germline V gene has CDR1 SEHNR and CDR2 FQNEAQ (reference sequence).

The genes are TRBV7-2 and TRBJ2-1; D may be TRBD2 (6 bases). The V and J ends lost 5 bases and 9 bases respectively, with 17 bases between them. The CDR3 covers 14 residues. Germline loops: CDR1 SGHTA, CDR2 FQGNSA. The CDR3 is CASSTGLVLGEQFF. DNA for the CDR3: TGTGCCAGCAGCACGGGACTTGTTCTGGGTGAGCAGTTCTTC.

This rearrangement joins TRBV12-3 or TRBV12-4 to TRBJ2-5, with D possibly TRBD1 on 6 matching bases. V was trimmed by 6 bases and J by 4 bases, leaving 12 bases between them. This CDR3 region has 13 residues. CDR3 in DNA: TGTGCCAGCAGCCTGACAGGAAGAGAGACCCAGTACTTC. It specifies CASSLTGRETQYF.

J is TRBJ2-7 and V is TRBV27, with D maybe TRBD2 (5 bases). Germline lookup yields CDR1 MNHEY and CDR2 SMNVEV (reference sequence). V was trimmed by 6 bases and J by 2 bases, leaving 14 bases between them. The CDR3 runs to 14 residues. DNA of the CDR3: TGTGCCAGCAGGTCCCGGGAAACGACCTACGAGCAGTACTTC. It translates to CASRSRETTYEQYF.

Only one count was recorded for this clone. The V call is TRBV7-2, the J call TRBJ1-1, with D possibly matching TRBD1 (5 bases). CDR1 is SGHTA and CDR2 is FQGNSA in the germline V gene. With 5 bases removed from V and 0 bases from J, the gap between germline ends came to 13 bases. The CDR3 has 15 amino acids. The CDR3 loop is CASSPLTALNTEAFF. CDR3 bases: TGTGCCAGCAGCCCATTGACAGCTTTGAACACTGAAGCTTTCTTT. The variable domain in full, completed from reference TRBV7-2 and TRBJ1-1, reads GAGVSQSPSNKVTEKGKDVELRCDPISGHTALYWYRQSLGQGLEFLIYFQGNSAPDKSGLPSDRFSAERTGGSVSTLTIQRTQQEDSAVYLCASSPLTALNTEAFFGQGTRLTVV.

V gene TRBV2 combines with J gene TRBJ1-5, with D unclear. Germline CDR1 and CDR2: SNHLY and FYNNEI. The CDR3 is made up of 15 amino acids. V was trimmed by 7 bases and J by 6 bases, leaving 19 bases between them. The CDR3 protein is CASKVREGEGQPQHF. The CDR3 DNA reads as TGTGCCAGCAAAGTCCGGGAGGGCGAAGGTCAGCCCCAGCATTTT.

The chain has TRBV3-1 (or the pseudogene TRBV3-2) and TRBJ2-2; 7 bases match TRBD1. V was clipped by 1 base and J by 5 bases; unmatched bases: 7. There are 16 residues in the CDR3. Per germline, CDR1 LGHDT and CDR2 YNNKEL (reference sequence). CDR3 region: CASSQATGTETGELFF. CDR3 DNA sequence: TGTGCCAGCAGCCAAGCCACCGGGACAGAGACCGGGGAGCTGTTTTTT.

The chain carries TRBV28 and TRBJ1-6; TRBD1 aligns across 8 bases. Germline CDR1 reads MDHEN; CDR2 reads SYDVKM. There are 16 residues in the CDR3. Trimming took 8 bases from V and 9 from J; bases not matched to a gene: 15. The CDR3 is CASGTPARGLGSPLHF. CDR3 in DNA: TGTGCCAGCGGGACCCCGGCCAGGGGGCTGGGTTCACCCCTCCACTTT.

This sequence joins TRBV28 and TRBJ1-2, with TRBD1 as a possible D gene (6 bases). Trimming took off 4 bases at V and 6 bases at J, with 21 bases between the two ends. Germline V gene sequence: CDR1 MDHEN, CDR2 SYDVKM. This CDR3 is 16 amino acids long. The CDR3 coding sequence is TGTGCCAGCAGTTCACCTTACAGGGTGCGGGTGGATGGCTACACCTTC. The encoded protein is CASSSPYRVRVDGYTF.

The chain recombines TRBV6-5 with TRBJ1-1; no firm D call. V was clipped by 11 bases and J by 6 bases, with 19 bases between them. This CDR3 has 13 residues. Germline V gives CDR1 MNHEY, CDR2 SVGAGI. The CDR3 here is CAARNRPEAEAFF. In DNA form, the CDR3 reads TGTGCCGCAAGGAACCGCCCCGAGGCTGAAGCTTTCTTT.

The chain has TRBV11-2 and TRBJ2-1; 10 bases map to TRBD2. The V gene's germline CDR1 is SGHAT and CDR2 FQNNGV. The trim removed 2 bases at V and 8 bases at J, leaving 18 bases unmatched. The CDR3 has 19 amino acids. CDR3 amino acids: CASSLLWTSGPLGEDEQFF. The CDR3 nucleotides are TGTGCCAGCAGCTTATTGTGGACTAGCGGCCCTTTGGGGGAGGATGAGCAGTTCTTC.

This chain uses TRBV27 with TRBJ1-1; tentatively, D is TRBD1 (6 bases). This CDR3 region has 13 residues. Germline V lookup: CDR1 MNHEY, CDR2 SMNVEV (reference sequence). V lost 3 bases and J lost 5, with 10 bases in between. This chain's CDR3 is CASSFLRGTEAFF. The CDR3 DNA reads as TGTGCCAGCAGTTTCCTCAGGGGTACTGAAGCTTTCTTT.

This sequence joins TRBV6-5 and TRBJ2-3; TRBD2 agrees at 9 bases. J was trimmed by 6 bases and V by 6 bases; bases with no gene match: 7. CDR3 length: 14 amino acids. CDR1 MNHEY and CDR2 SVGAGI come from the germline V gene. Here the CDR3 reads CASRPGLATDTQYF. The CDR3 DNA reads as TGTGCCAGCAGACCCGGACTAGCGACGGATACGCAGTATTTT.